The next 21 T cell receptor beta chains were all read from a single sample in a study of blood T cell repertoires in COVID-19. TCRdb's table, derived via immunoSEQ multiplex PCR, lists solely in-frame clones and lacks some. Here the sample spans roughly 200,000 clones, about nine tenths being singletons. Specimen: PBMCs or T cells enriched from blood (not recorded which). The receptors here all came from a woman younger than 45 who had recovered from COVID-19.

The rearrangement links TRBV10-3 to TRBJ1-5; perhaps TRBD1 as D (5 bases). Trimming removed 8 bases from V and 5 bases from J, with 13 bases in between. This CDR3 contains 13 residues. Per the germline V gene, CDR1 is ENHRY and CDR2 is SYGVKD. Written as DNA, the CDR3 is TGTGCCATCGGGACGGGGGGGTATCAGCCCCAGCATTTT. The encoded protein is CAIGTGGYQPQHF.

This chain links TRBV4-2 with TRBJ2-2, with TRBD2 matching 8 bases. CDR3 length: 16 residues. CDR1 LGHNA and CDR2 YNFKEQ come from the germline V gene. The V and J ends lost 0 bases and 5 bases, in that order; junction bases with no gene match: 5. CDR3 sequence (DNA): TGTGCCAGCAGCCAAGACCCGGGACTAGAGACCGGGGAGCTGTTTTTT. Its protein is CASSQDPGLETGELFF.

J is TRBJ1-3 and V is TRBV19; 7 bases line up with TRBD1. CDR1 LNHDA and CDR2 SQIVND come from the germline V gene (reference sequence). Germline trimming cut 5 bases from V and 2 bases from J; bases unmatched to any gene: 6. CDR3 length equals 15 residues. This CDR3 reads CASSPSTGPGNTIYF. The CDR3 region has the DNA TGTGCCAGTAGTCCTTCGACAGGGCCTGGAAACACCATATATTTT.

The CDR3 sequence is CATSRGRDSRNEKLFF. The CDR3 bases are TGTGCCACCAGCAGGGGTAGGGACAGCAGGAATGAAAAACTGTTTTTT. V is TRBV15 and J is TRBJ1-4; 7 bases are a match to TRBD1. This CDR3 spans 16 amino acids. Germline V gene lookup returns CDR1 LNHNV and CDR2 YYDKDF (reference sequence). Trimming removed 3 bases from V and 5 bases from J; junction bases left unmatched: 9.

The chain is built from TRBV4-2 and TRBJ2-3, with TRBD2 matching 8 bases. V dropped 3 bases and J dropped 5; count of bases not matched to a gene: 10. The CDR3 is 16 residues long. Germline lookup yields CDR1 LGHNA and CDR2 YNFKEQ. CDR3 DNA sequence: TGTGCCAGCAGCCACGAAGACGGGGGGGCGGGAGATACGCAGTATTTT. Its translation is CASSHEDGGAGDTQYF.

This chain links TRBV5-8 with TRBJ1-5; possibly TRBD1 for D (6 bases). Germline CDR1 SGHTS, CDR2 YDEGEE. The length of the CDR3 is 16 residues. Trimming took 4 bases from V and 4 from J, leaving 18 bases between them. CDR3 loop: CASSPGTNGLNQPQHF. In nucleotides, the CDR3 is TGTGCCAGCAGCCCCGGGACAAATGGGCTTAATCAGCCCCAGCATTTT.

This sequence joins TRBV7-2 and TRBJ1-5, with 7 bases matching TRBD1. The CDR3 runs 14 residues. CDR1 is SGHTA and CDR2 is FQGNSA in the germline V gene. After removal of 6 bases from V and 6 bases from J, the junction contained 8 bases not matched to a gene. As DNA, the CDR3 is TGTGCCAGCAGGCATCAGGGGGTCGGTCAGCCCCAGCATTTT. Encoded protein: CASRHQGVGQPQHF.

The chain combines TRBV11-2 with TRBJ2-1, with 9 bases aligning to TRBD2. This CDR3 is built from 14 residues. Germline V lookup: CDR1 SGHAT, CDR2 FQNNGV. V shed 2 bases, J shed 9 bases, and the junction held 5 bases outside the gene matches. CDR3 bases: TGTGCCAGCAGCTTATCGCGGGGGGGCTCTGAGCAGTTCTTC. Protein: CASSLSRGGSEQFF.

The chain's CDR3 is CASRSGTVHSPLHF. CDR3 sequence (DNA): TGTGCCAGCAGGTCAGGGACAGTCCATTCACCCCTCCACTTT. This chain links TRBV11-2 with TRBJ1-6; 7 nucleotides line up with TRBD1. The V gene end was trimmed by 6 bases and the J gene end by 8 bases; junction bases not matched to a gene: 7. The CDR3 sequence is 14 residues long. Germline V gene data show CDR1 as SGHAT and CDR2 as FQNNGV.

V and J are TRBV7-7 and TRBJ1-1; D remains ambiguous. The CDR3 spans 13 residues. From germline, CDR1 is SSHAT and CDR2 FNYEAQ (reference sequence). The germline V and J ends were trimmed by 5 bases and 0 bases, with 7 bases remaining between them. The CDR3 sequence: CASSPTLNTEAFF. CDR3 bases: TGTGCCAGCAGCCCGACACTGAACACTGAAGCTTTCTTT.

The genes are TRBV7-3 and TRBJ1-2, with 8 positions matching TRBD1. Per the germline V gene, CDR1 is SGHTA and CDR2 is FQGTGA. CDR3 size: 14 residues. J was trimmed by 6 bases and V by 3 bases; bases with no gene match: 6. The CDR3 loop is CASSFPRGQDGYTF. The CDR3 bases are TGTGCCAGCAGCTTTCCCAGGGGGCAGGATGGCTACACCTTC. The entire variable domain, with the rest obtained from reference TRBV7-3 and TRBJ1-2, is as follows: GAGVSQTPSNKVTEKGKYVELRCDPISGHTALYWYRQSLGQGPEFLIYFQGTGAADDSGLPNDRFFAVRPEGSVSTLKIQRTERGDSAVYLCASSFPRGQDGYTFGSGTRLTVV.

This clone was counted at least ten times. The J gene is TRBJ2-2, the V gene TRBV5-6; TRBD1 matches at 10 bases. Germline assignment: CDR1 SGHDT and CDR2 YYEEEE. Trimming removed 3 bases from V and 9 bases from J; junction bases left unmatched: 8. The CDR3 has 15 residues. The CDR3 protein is CASSSYGTGDRELFF. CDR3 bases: TGTGCCAGCAGCTCCTACGGGACAGGGGACCGGGAGCTGTTTTTT.

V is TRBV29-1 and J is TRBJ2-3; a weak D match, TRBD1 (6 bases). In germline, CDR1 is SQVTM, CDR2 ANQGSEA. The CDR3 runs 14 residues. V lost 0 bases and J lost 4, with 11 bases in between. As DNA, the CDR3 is TGCAGCGTTGAAGATATACAGGGATCAGATACGCAGTATTTT. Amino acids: CSVEDIQGSDTQYF.

CDR3 amino acids: CASSLNAKPISGNTIYF. Written as DNA, the CDR3 is TGTGCCAGCAGCTTGAACGCAAAGCCAATCTCTGGAAACACCATATATTTT. The V call is TRBV5-5, the J call TRBJ1-3; no reliable D call. The V end lost 1 base, the J end lost 0 bases, and 14 bases lay between the germline ends. This CDR3 has 17 residues. Germline CDR1 SGHKS, CDR2 YYEKEE (reference sequence).

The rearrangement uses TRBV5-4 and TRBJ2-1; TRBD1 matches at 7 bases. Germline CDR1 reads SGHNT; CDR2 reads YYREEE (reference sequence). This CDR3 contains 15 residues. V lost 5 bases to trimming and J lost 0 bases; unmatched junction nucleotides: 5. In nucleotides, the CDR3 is TGTGCCAGCAGGGACAGGTCGAGCTCCTACAATGAGCAGTTCTTC. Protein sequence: CASRDRSSSYNEQFF.

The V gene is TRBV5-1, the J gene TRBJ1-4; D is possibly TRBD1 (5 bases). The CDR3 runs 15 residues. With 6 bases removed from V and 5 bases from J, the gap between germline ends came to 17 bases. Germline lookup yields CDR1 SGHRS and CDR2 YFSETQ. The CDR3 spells CASTYEGAKNEKLFF. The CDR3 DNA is TGCGCCAGCACCTATGAAGGGGCGAAAAATGAAAAACTGTTTTTT.

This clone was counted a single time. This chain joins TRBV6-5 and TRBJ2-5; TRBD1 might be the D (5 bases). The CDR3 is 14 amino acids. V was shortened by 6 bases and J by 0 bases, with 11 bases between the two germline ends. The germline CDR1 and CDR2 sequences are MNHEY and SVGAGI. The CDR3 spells CASRHDRNQETQYF. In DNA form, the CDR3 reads TGTGCCAGCAGACACGACAGAAACCAAGAGACCCAGTACTTC.

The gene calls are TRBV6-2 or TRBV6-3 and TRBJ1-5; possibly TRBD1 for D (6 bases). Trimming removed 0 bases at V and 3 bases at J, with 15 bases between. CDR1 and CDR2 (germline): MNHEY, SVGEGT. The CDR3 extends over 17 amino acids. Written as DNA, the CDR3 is TGTGCCAGCAGTTACTCGATGTTTAAGGGGGACAATCAGCCCCAGCATTTT. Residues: CASSYSMFKGDNQPQHF.

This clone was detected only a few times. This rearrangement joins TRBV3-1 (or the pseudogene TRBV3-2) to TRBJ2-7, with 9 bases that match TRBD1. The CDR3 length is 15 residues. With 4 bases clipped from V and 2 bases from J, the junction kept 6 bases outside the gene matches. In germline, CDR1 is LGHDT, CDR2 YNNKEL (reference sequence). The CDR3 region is CASSRRGQGPYEQYF. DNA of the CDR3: TGTGCCAGCAGCCGGAGGGGACAGGGTCCCTACGAGCAGTACTTC.

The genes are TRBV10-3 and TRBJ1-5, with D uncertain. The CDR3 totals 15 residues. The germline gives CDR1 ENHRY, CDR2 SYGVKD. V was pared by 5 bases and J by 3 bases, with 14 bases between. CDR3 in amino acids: CAISSQGGLNQPQHF. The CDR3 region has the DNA TGTGCCATCAGTTCCCAAGGAGGTCTCAATCAGCCCCAGCATTTT.

CDR3 bases: TGTGCCAGCTCACCAAACTATGGTTCGGGACAGGGCGCCCGAGATACGCAGTATTTT. It is translated as CASSPNYGSGQGARDTQYF. The J gene is TRBJ2-3, the V gene TRBV18; 9 bases map to TRBD1. CDR3 length equals 19 residues. The germline V gene has CDR1 KGHSH and CDR2 LQKENI. The junction had 17 bases not matched to a gene; V was cut back by 2 bases and J by 5 bases.